This entry describes one T cell receptor (beta chain). The data were produced by immunoSEQ multiplex PCR, yet TCRdb's version contains in-frame clones alone and is incomplete. Here the sample spans 40,000 to 65,000 clones, about nine tenths being singletons. These data belong to a study of control samples from healthy donors and cancer patients. The sample was PBMCs. The receptor was derived from a man between 60 and 70 years old with head and neck cancer.

CDR3 in amino acids: CASINSGNTIYF. The CDR3 bases are TGTGCCAGCATTAACTCTGGAAACACCATATATTTT. This chain links TRBV28 with TRBJ1-3; D is uncertain. The CDR3 covers 12 residues. Trimming stripped 7 bases from V and 0 bases from J, with 4 bases between. Per the germline V gene, CDR1 is MDHEN and CDR2 is SYDVKM.